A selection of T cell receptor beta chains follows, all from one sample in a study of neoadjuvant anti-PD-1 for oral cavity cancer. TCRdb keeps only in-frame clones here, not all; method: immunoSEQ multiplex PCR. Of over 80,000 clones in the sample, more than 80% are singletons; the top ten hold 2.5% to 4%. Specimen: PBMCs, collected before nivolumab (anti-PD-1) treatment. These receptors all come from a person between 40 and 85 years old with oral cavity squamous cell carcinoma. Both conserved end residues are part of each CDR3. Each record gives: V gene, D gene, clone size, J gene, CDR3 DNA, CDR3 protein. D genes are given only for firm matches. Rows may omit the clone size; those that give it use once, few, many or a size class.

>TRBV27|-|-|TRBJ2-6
TGTGCCAGCAGTCCCATCTCTGGGGCCAACGTCCTGACTTTC
CASSPISGANVLTF
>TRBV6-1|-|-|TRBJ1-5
TGTGCCAGCAGTGAAGAGTGGGGGGGCAATCAGCCCCAGCATTTT
CASSEEWGGNQPQHF
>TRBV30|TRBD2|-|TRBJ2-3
TGTGCCTGGAGTTCGGGACTAGCGGGAGGAACAGATACGCAGTATTTT
CAWSSGLAGGTDTQYF
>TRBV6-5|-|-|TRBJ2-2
TGTGCCAGCAAGTTGTGGACACTGAACACCGGGGAGCTGTTTTTT
CASKLWTLNTGELFF
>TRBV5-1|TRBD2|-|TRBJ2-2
TGCGCCAGCAGCTTGACGGCGGGAGGGAACACCGGGGAGCTGTTTTTT
CASSLTAGGNTGELFF
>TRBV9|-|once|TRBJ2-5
TGTGCCAGCAGCGTAGGGGACTTGGAGACCCAGTACTTC
CASSVGDLETQYF
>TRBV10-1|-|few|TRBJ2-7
TGCGCCAGCAGTCCCGTGGGTGCTTTCTTCTACGAGCAGTACTTC
CASSPVGAFFYEQYF
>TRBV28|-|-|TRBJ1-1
TGTGCCAGCAGTCCGGGGGGGCAGTCGGCTTTCTTT
CASSPGGQSAFF
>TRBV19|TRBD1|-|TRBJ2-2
TGTGCCAGCTGGACAGGGACGAACACCGGGGAGCTGTTTTTT
CASWTGTNTGELFF
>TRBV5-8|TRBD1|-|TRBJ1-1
TGTGCCAGCAGGACAGGGGCTGAAGCTTTCTTT
CASRTGAEAFF
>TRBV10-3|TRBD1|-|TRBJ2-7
TGTGCCATCAGTGAAGACAGGGCGTCCAACGAGCAGTACTTC
CAISEDRASNEQYF
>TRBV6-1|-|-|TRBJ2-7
TGTGCCAGCAATCCTTCCGGGGGGCCTTACGAGCAGTACTTC
CASNPSGGPYEQYF
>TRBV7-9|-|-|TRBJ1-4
TGTGCCAGCAGCCGGGACGCAGAGGAAAAACTGTTTTTT
CASSRDAEEKLFF
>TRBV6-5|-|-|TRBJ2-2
TGTGCCAGCAGTAGGACTCCCTCGAACACCGGGGAGCTGTTTTTT
CASSRTPSNTGELFF
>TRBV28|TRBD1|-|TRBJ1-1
TGTGCCAGCAGTGGCACCGGGACAGGGGGCTCAGGAGCTTTCTTT
CASSGTGTGGSGAFF
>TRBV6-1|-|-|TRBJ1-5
TGTGCCAGCAGTGAGGGGGATCAGCCCCAGCATTTT
CASSEGDQPQHF
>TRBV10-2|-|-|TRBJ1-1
TGCGCCAGCAGACGACAGGAGAACACTGAAGCTTTCTTT
CASRRQENTEAFF
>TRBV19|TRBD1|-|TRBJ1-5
TGTGCCAGTGGGACAGGGGTACAACAGCCCCAGCATTTT
CASGTGVQQPQHF
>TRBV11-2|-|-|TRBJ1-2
TGTGCCAGCAGCTTAGACAGGGTCAACCAATATGGCTACACCTTC
CASSLDRVNQYGYTF
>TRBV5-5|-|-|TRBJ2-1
TGTGCCAGCAGCCGGATGGGTAATGGGGGCAATGAGCAGTTCTTC
CASSRMGNGGNEQFF